The T cell receptor beta chain under discussion was sequenced for a study of blood T cell repertoires in COVID-19. Data came from immunoSEQ multiplex PCR; TCRdb stores just in-frame clones and leaves some out. The repertoire holds 250,000 to 350,000 clones, with roughly 87% as singletons. This clonotype originated in a woman aged 25 to 39 who had recovered from COVID-19. Sequencing input: PBMCs or T cells enriched from blood (not recorded which).

Here the CDR3 DNA reads TGTGCCAGCAGCCGAAGCCGGGACAGCAACTATGGCTACACCTTC. Translating it yields CASSRSRDSNYGYTF. The V and J genes are TRBV4-2 and TRBJ1-2; TRBD1 matches 7 bases. The germline V gene has CDR1 LGHNA and CDR2 YNFKEQ. This CDR3 spans 15 amino acids. V lost 4 bases and J lost 2; bases outside the gene matches: 7.